What follows are 13 T cell receptor beta chains derived from one specimen sequenced in a study of long-term antiretroviral therapy in people with HIV. Survey-level resolution applied to immunoSEQ assay v3.0. Assay used: immunoSEQ multiplex PCR; TCRdb lists only in-frame clones, some missing. The sample lists some 33,000 clones; roughly 87% were seen once. The material was unsorted PBMCs, obtained 0.6 years after starting antiretroviral therapy. All receptors derive from a young man with HIV.

The count of this clone is one. This chain connects TRBV5-4 to TRBJ2-7; 9 positions agree with TRBD2. The CDR3 totals 13 residues. Germline lookup yields CDR1 SGHNT and CDR2 YYREEE (reference sequence). The V and J ends lost 5 bases and 7 bases, in that order; junction bases with no gene match: 7. The CDR3 region is CASRSGTSLEQYF. CDR3 nucleotide sequence: TGTGCCAGCAGATCCGGGACTAGCTTAGAGCAGTACTTC.

V is TRBV14 and J is TRBJ2-3; 7 nucleotides agree with TRBD2. J lost 3 bases, V lost 0 bases, and 3 bases had no gene match. This CDR3 region has 15 residues. Germline-derived CDR1 and CDR2 are SGHDN and FVKESK. Here the CDR3 reads CASSQEGGITDTQYF. The CDR3 nucleotides are TGTGCCAGCAGCCAAGAGGGGGGGATTACAGATACGCAGTATTTT.

CDR3 sequence (DNA): TGTGCCAGCAGTTTAGGACAGGGGGCGCTTGAAAAACTGTTTTTT. Its translation: CASSLGQGALEKLFF. The chain links TRBV6-6 to TRBJ1-4, with TRBD1 matching over 11 bases. Unmatched junction bases numbered 5, after V lost 4 bases and J lost 7 bases. The CDR3 extends over 15 amino acids. Germline CDR1 reads MNHNY; CDR2 reads SVGAGI (reference sequence).

The chain employs TRBV7-9 and TRBJ2-3, with no clear D. The CDR3 has 14 amino acids. Trimming took 2 bases from V and 2 from J, leaving 8 bases between them. Looked up from germline, CDR1 is SEHNR and CDR2 is FQNEAQ (reference sequence). CDR3 residues: CASSLPATTDTQYF. The CDR3 nucleotides are TGTGCCAGCAGCTTACCGGCAACCACAGATACGCAGTATTTT.

This clone was seen a single time. The chain employs TRBV27 and TRBJ2-7; possibly TRBD2 for D (6 bases). Germline V CDR1 and CDR2: MNHEY, SMNVEV (reference sequence). CDR3 length: 15 residues. Trimming took 5 bases from V and 6 from J, leaving 20 bases between them. Here the CDR3 DNA reads TGTGCCAGCAGTCCTACTAGCTACTCTTTCCTCGAGCAGTACTTC. Amino acids: CASSPTSYSFLEQYF.

This clone came up a few times. J is TRBJ1-5 and V is TRBV27, with unresolved D. The CDR3 spans 12 residues. CDR1 is MNHEY and CDR2 is SMNVEV in the germline V gene (reference sequence). Trimming cost V 3 bases and J 6 bases, with 6 bases left between them. CDR3 DNA sequence: TGTGCCAGCAGTTTGGCCGGTCAGCCCCAGCATTTT. It yields the protein CASSLAGQPQHF.

The chain employs TRBV9 and TRBJ2-1; TRBD2 agrees at 9 bases. Germline loops: CDR1 SGDLS, CDR2 YYNGEE. J lost 5 bases, V lost 4 bases, and 10 bases had no gene match. The CDR3 covers 16 residues. DNA for the CDR3: TGTGCCAGCAGCCCTTCTCCTAGCGGGGTAAACAATGAGCAGTTCTTC. Residues: CASSPSPSGVNNEQFF.

The chain carries TRBV28 and TRBJ2-3, with D possibly TRBD1 on 6 matching bases. Germline CDR1 is MDHEN and CDR2 is SYDVKM. Trimming cost V 7 bases and J 2 bases, with 13 bases left between them. The CDR3 totals 14 residues. The CDR3 DNA is TGTGCCAGCACCCAACAGGGAAACACAGATACGCAGTATTTT. Translated: CASTQQGNTDTQYF.

In its sample, this clone was seen once. The chain employs TRBV2 and TRBJ2-7; D call uncertain. Germline CDR1 reads SNHLY; CDR2 reads FYNNEI. Deletions cut 6 bases from V and 3 bases from J, with 15 bases between. CDR3 length: 14 amino acids. In nucleotides, the CDR3 is TGTGCCAGCAGAAAAATGAGGTCTGACTACGAGCAGTACTTC. It translates to CASRKMRSDYEQYF.

The rearrangement uses TRBV30 and TRBJ2-3; D remains unclear. Germline V gives CDR1 GTSNPN, CDR2 SVGIG (reference sequence). The CDR3 spans 14 residues. V lost 2 bases to trimming and J lost 4 bases, with 13 bases between them. In DNA form, the CDR3 reads TGTGCCTGGAGTCGCGACTTGGTGGCAGATACGCAGTATTTT. It translates to CAWSRDLVADTQYF. Full variable domain (outside the CDR3, taken from reference TRBV30 and TRBJ2-3): SQTIHQWPATLVQPVGSPLSLECTVEGTSNPNLYWYRQAAGRGLQLLFYSVGIGQISSEVPQNLSASRPQDRQFILSSKKLLLSDSGFYLCAWSRDLVADTQYFGPGTRLTVL.

The chain is built from TRBV29-1 and TRBJ2-1; TRBD2 matches at 7 bases. CDR3 size: 15 residues. V lost 4 bases and J lost 4; bases outside the gene matches: 10. Germline V gene data show CDR1 as SQVTM and CDR2 as ANQGSEA. The CDR3 reads CSVVSSGKVYNEQFF. The CDR3 region has the DNA TGCAGCGTTGTATCAAGCGGGAAGGTGTACAATGAGCAGTTCTTC.

The chain carries TRBV28 and TRBJ1-5, with TRBD1 matching over 10 bases. The germline CDR1 and CDR2 sequences are MDHEN and SYDVKM. With V trimmed by 1 base and J by 6 bases, 3 bases remained unmatched. This CDR3 spans 15 amino acids. The CDR3 DNA is TGTGCCAGCAGTTTATCCGGGACAGGGGTTCAGCCCCAGCATTTT. Its translation: CASSLSGTGVQPQHF.

The gene calls are TRBV14 and TRBJ2-1; 9 bases map to TRBD1. Germline assignment: CDR1 SGHDN and CDR2 FVKESK. The ends lost 4 bases at V and 8 bases at J; junction bases unmatched: 9. The CDR3 consists of 15 residues. The CDR3 bases are TGTGCCAGCAGCCGTGGGACAGGGTCGTTTGATGAGCAGTTCTTC. It encodes CASSRGTGSFDEQFF.